Presented here are 31 T cell receptor beta chains from one specimen sequenced in a study of persistence of HIV-infected CD4 T cells. The stimulus was an HIV-1 Gag 15-mer peptide pool, 0.95 to 1 ug/peptide/mL. Memory cells lacking CD40L and CD69 with high CD45RO were sorted. These TCRs' antigens remain unknown. The libraries were made with immunoSEQ version 4 in survey mode. Repertoires were generated with immunoSEQ multiplex PCR, while TCRdb's copy carries only in-frame clones and drops some. Of about 33,000 clones listed, around four fifths are singletons. The sample here was cultured CD4+ T cells from PBMCs, taken from a patient who received antiretroviral therapy. The receptors were sampled from an adult with HIV. The donor label of this sample is uncertain.

This chain uses TRBV5-8 with TRBJ1-2; the D gene is possibly TRBD1 (6 bases). The CDR3 sequence is 13 residues long. The germline CDR1 and CDR2 sequences are SGHTS and YDEGEE. V dropped 2 bases and J dropped 8 bases, with 13 bases sitting between them. CDR3 loop: CASSFNREYGYTF. CDR3 sequence (DNA): TGTGCCAGCAGCTTTAACAGGGAGTACGGCTACACCTTC.

This clone has more than one count but fewer than ten. V is TRBV21-1 and J is TRBJ2-7. TRBV21-1 is deemed a pseudogene. The CDR3 totals 15 residues. CDR3 DNA sequence: TGTGCCAGCAGCAAAGGCCGCAGGGGGGGCTACGAGCAGTACTTC. Encoded protein: CASSKGRRGGYEQYF.

This clone was seen just once. The chain uses TRBV30 and TRBJ1-1; D is uncertain. The CDR3 is 13 amino acids. Per the germline V gene, CDR1 is GTSNPN and CDR2 is SVGIG (reference sequence). Trimming removed 0 bases at V and 1 base at J, with 6 bases between. The CDR3 spells CAWSVNRNTEAFF. The CDR3 DNA follows: TGTGCCTGGAGTGTAAATAGGAACACTGAAGCTTTCTTT.

This clone was counted a single time. The chain uses TRBV27 and TRBJ1-4; TRBD1 aligns across 8 bases. The CDR3 is 16 amino acids. Germline trimming cut 2 bases from V and 5 bases from J; bases unmatched to any gene: 7. Looked up from germline, CDR1 is MNHEY and CDR2 is SMNVEV (reference sequence). CDR3 nucleotides: TGTGCCAGCAGTTTAAGACAGGGGTATGGAAATGAAAAACTGTTTTTT. Protein product: CASSLRQGYGNEKLFF.

This chain joins TRBV5-6 and TRBJ1-2, with D perhaps matching TRBD1 (6 bases). Germline CDR1 SGHDT, CDR2 YYEEEE. V lost 2 bases, J lost 5 bases, and 19 bases lay in between. The CDR3 totals 16 residues. The CDR3 DNA follows: TGTGCCAGCAGCTTCATTACAGGGCCCCTTGAGTATGGCTACACCTTC. Its translation: CASSFITGPLEYGYTF.

The gene calls are TRBV4-2 and TRBJ2-2; D not resolved. Trimming took off 0 bases at V and 6 bases at J, with 8 bases between the two ends. This CDR3 is built from 14 residues. Germline V gene lookup returns CDR1 LGHNA and CDR2 YNFKEQ. CDR3 loop: CASSQDTDAGELFF. The CDR3 coding sequence is TGTGCCAGCAGCCAAGATACAGACGCCGGGGAGCTGTTTTTT.

This clone was seen more than once but under ten times. This sequence joins TRBV30 and TRBJ1-4, with D possibly matching TRBD1 (5 bases). The CDR3 loop spans 14 amino acids. Trimming cost V 4 bases and J 3 bases, with 12 bases left between them. Germline V gene data show CDR1 as GTSNPN and CDR2 as SVGIG (reference sequence). The CDR3 DNA reads TGTGCCTGGACTCCGGGACTCTCTAATGAAAAACTGTTTTTT. Residues: CAWTPGLSNEKLFF.

This chain uses TRBV28 with TRBJ1-1; D remains ambiguous. CDR1 and CDR2 (germline): MDHEN, SYDVKM. Trimming stripped 6 bases from V and 6 bases from J, with 20 bases between. The CDR3 consists of 15 residues. In DNA form, the CDR3 reads TGTGCCAGCAGACCCCACCGGACCGTGAGGGCTGAAGCTTTCTTT. Its translation is CASRPHRTVRAEAFF.

The CDR3 reads CASSPGQDNNEQFF. In DNA, the CDR3 is TGTGCCAGCTCACCGGGACAGGATAACAATGAGCAGTTCTTC. This sequence joins TRBV18 and TRBJ2-1, with TRBD1 identical over 8 bases. The ends lost 3 bases at V and 5 bases at J; junction bases unmatched: 3. From germline, CDR1 is KGHSH and CDR2 LQKENI. CDR3 length equals 14 residues.

This chain connects TRBV29-1 to TRBJ2-7; 11 positions match TRBD1. Per the germline V gene, CDR1 is SQVTM and CDR2 is ANQGSEA. The CDR3 is made up of 13 amino acids. Trimming at V came to 5 bases and at J to 6 bases, leaving 6 bases not matched to a gene. CDR3 amino acids: CSVTGTGGGEQYF. In DNA form, the CDR3 reads TGCAGCGTTACAGGGACAGGGGGAGGCGAGCAGTACTTC.

The chain employs TRBV6-6 and TRBJ1-1, with a possible D match to TRBD1 (5 bases). Trimming removed 3 bases at V and 1 base at J, with 12 bases between. Looked up from germline, CDR1 is MNHNY and CDR2 is SVGAGI (reference sequence). This CDR3 has 15 amino acids. DNA of the CDR3: TGTGCCAGCAGTTATGGTCAGGGCTCGAACACTGAAGCTTTCTTT. Encoded protein: CASSYGQGSNTEAFF.

The chain has TRBV24-1 and TRBJ1-1; D unresolved. The CDR3 consists of 15 residues. Per the germline V gene, CDR1 is KGHDR and CDR2 is SFDVKD. With 4 bases removed from V and 7 bases from J, the gap between germline ends came to 18 bases. DNA for the CDR3: TGTGCCACCAGTGACGCGAATCGGGCGGCGGGTGAAGCTTTCTTT. The encoded protein is CATSDANRAAGEAFF.

The V and J genes are TRBV5-1 and TRBJ1-2; TRBD1 might be the D (6 bases). Germline V gene data show CDR1 as SGHRS and CDR2 as YFSETQ. Trimming took 0 bases from V and 1 from J, leaving 10 bases between them. This CDR3 is built from 15 residues. The CDR3, as DNA: TGCGCCAGCAGCTTGGCCCAGGGGATTAACTATGGCTACACCTTC. Protein sequence: CASSLAQGINYGYTF.

The V gene is TRBV7-9, the J gene TRBJ1-3; tentatively, D is TRBD1 (6 bases). Germline V gene lookup returns CDR1 SEHNR and CDR2 FQNEAQ (reference sequence). Trimming shortened V by 6 bases and J by 0 bases, and 12 bases separated the two germline ends. The CDR3 extends over 15 amino acids. The CDR3 is CASSAGQISGNTIYF. As DNA, the CDR3 is TGTGCCAGCAGTGCCGGACAGATCTCTGGAAACACCATATATTTT.

This clone turned up a few times. The chain recombines TRBV19 with TRBJ1-5; D unclear. The germline gives CDR1 LNHDA, CDR2 SQIVND (reference sequence). The CDR3 sequence is 17 residues long. V was pared by 8 bases and J by 4 bases, with 24 bases between. The CDR3 here is CASSRENGAVANQPQHF. The CDR3 DNA reads as TGTGCCAGTTCTCGGGAGAACGGCGCCGTAGCAAATCAGCCCCAGCATTTT.

This clone came up a few times. The chain has TRBV4-2 and TRBJ1-2; 11 bases fit TRBD1. In germline, CDR1 is LGHNA, CDR2 YNFKEQ. The CDR3 runs 15 residues. Unmatched junction bases numbered 6, after V lost 5 bases and J lost 4 bases. DNA for the CDR3: TGTGCCAGCAGCTTAACCGGGACAGGGGGCTATGGCTACACCTTC. Amino acids: CASSLTGTGGYGYTF.

The rearrangement uses TRBV4-2 and TRBJ1-6, with TRBD1 as a possible D gene (5 bases). The V and J ends lost 4 bases and 0 bases respectively, with 10 bases between them. The CDR3 sequence is 16 residues long. Germline V gene lookup returns CDR1 LGHNA and CDR2 YNFKEQ. The chain's CDR3 is CASSPTGSSYNSPLHF. CDR3 in DNA: TGTGCCAGCAGCCCAACAGGTAGCTCCTATAATTCACCCCTCCACTTT.

In its sample, this clone was seen once. This chain uses TRBV2 with TRBJ2-1, with 12 bases aligning to TRBD2. The germline V gene encodes CDR1 SNHLY and CDR2 FYNNEI. The CDR3 sequence is 14 residues long. Germline trimming cut 3 bases from V and 14 bases from J; bases unmatched to any gene: 8. The CDR3 coding sequence is TGTGCCAGCAGTGAGACTAGCGGGGGCCAAAGAAAGTTCTTC. Translated: CASSETSGGQRKFF. Full variable domain (missing parts from reference TRBV2 and TRBJ2-1): EPEVTQTPSHQVTQMGQEVILRCVPISNHLYFYWYRQILGQKVEFLVSFYNNEISEKSEIFDDQFSVERPDGSNFTLKIRSTKLEDSAMYFCASSETSGGQRKFFGPGTRLTVL.

This chain connects TRBV15 to TRBJ1-2; D unclear. The CDR3 consists of 13 residues. The germline V gene has CDR1 LNHNV and CDR2 YYDKDF (reference sequence). The ends were cut back, 0 bases at V and 2 bases at J, with 4 bases in the middle. Written as DNA, the CDR3 is TGTGCCACCAGCAGAGAGGGGAACTATGGCTACACCTTC. It yields the protein CATSREGNYGYTF. Full variable domain (outside the CDR3, taken from reference TRBV15 and TRBJ1-2): DAMVIQNPRYQVTQFGKPVTLSCSQTLNHNVMYWYQQKSSQAPKLLFHYYDKDFNNEADTPDNFQSRRPNTSFCFLDIRSPGLGDTAMYLCATSREGNYGYTFGSGTRLTVV.

The rearrangement uses TRBV6-1 and TRBJ1-1; TRBD1 might be the D (5 bases). This CDR3 comprises 14 residues. Per the germline V gene, CDR1 is MNHNS and CDR2 is SASEGT. V shed 1 base and J shed 5 bases, with 11 bases lying between them. The CDR3 reads CASSEVGGRTEAFF. The DNA for the CDR3 is TGTGCCAGCAGTGAAGTCGGGGGACGGACTGAAGCTTTCTTT.

This chain links TRBV14 with TRBJ1-5, with TRBD1 as a possible D gene (5 bases). Germline CDR1 and CDR2: SGHDN and FVKESK. The ends were cut back, 1 base at V and 5 bases at J, with 12 bases in the middle. The CDR3 spans 15 residues. CDR3 DNA: TGTGCCAGCAGCCAAGTCAGGGAGGATGATCAGCCCCAGCATTTT. Residues: CASSQVREDDQPQHF.

This clone showed up just a few times. J is TRBJ1-3 and V is TRBV7-2, with 9 bases aligning to TRBD1. J gave up 2 bases and V 3 bases, and 2 bases lay outside the gene matches. The CDR3 is made up of 15 amino acids. Per the germline V gene, CDR1 is SGHTA and CDR2 is FQGNSA. The CDR3 reads CASSLGQGAGNTIYF. CDR3 DNA sequence: TGTGCCAGCAGCTTGGGACAGGGTGCTGGAAACACCATATATTTT.

The CDR3 region is CASSLRVGNTEAFF. The CDR3 coding sequence is TGTGCCAGCAGCCTCAGGGTCGGGAACACTGAAGCTTTCTTT. The chain is built from TRBV3-1 (or the pseudogene TRBV3-2) and TRBJ1-1, with TRBD1 as a possible D gene (5 bases). The CDR3 sequence is 14 residues long. Looked up from germline, CDR1 is LGHDT and CDR2 is YNNKEL (reference sequence). Trimming removed 4 bases from V and 1 base from J, with 10 bases in between.

This chain uses TRBV5-1 with TRBJ1-3; tentative D call: TRBD1 (6 bases). The CDR3 runs to 14 residues. V lost 2 bases to trimming and J lost 6 bases, with 12 bases between them. Per germline, CDR1 SGHRS and CDR2 YFSETQ. CDR3 nucleotide sequence: TGCGCCAGCAGCTTAGGGGGTGTAGAAAACACCATATATTTT. Protein: CASSLGGVENTIYF.

The CDR3 DNA follows: TGTGCCAGCAGCCGGTCTGGGGGGCAAGAGACCCAGTACTTC. It translates to CASSRSGGQETQYF. V and J are TRBV9 and TRBJ2-5; perhaps TRBD2 as D (6 bases). Germline CDR1 is SGDLS and CDR2 is YYNGEE. With 4 bases removed from V and 2 bases from J, the gap between germline ends came to 12 bases. CDR3 length equals 14 residues.

In nucleotides, the CDR3 is TGTGCCAGCAGCTTGGCGGGGACAGCGTCACGCGAGCAGTTCTTC. Residues: CASSLAGTASREQFF. The gene calls are TRBV5-4 and TRBJ2-1, with TRBD1 matching 7 bases. Germline assignment: CDR1 SGHNT and CDR2 YYREEE (reference sequence). V was pared by 0 bases and J by 10 bases, with 10 bases of the junction left unmatched. The CDR3 sequence is 15 residues long.

The CDR3 is CASSDDSEMNTEAFF. CDR3 DNA sequence: TGTGCCAGCAGTGACGACAGCGAAATGAACACTGAAGCTTTCTTT. The chain has TRBV6-1 and TRBJ1-1; a weak D match, TRBD1 (5 bases). The CDR3 covers 15 residues. With 3 bases removed from V and 0 bases from J, the gap between germline ends came to 11 bases. Germline loops: CDR1 MNHNS, CDR2 SASEGT.

V gene TRBV7-2 combines with J gene TRBJ2-7; 9 positions agree with TRBD2. V was clipped by 2 bases and J by 5 bases; unmatched bases: 7. Germline assignment: CDR1 SGHTA and CDR2 FQGNSA. The CDR3 totals 15 residues. CDR3 DNA sequence: TGTGCCAGCAGCTTATTCCTAGCGGGGCCCCACGAGCAGTACTTC. This translates into CASSLFLAGPHEQYF.

This chain uses TRBV18 with TRBJ1-5; D is unclear. The CDR3 has 14 amino acids. Germline-derived CDR1 and CDR2 are KGHSH and LQKENI. Trimming left V 3 bases short and J 1 base short, with 7 bases between. CDR3 in DNA: TGTGCCAGCTCACCGGTGGGCAGCAATCAGCCCCAGCATTTT. Amino acids: CASSPVGSNQPQHF. The complete variable domain, with remaining parts taken from reference TRBV18 and TRBJ1-5, reads NAGVMQNPRHLVRRRGQEARLRCSPMKGHSHVYWYRQLPEEGLKFMVYLQKENIIDESGMPKERFSAEFPKEGPSILRIQQVVRGDSAAYFCASSPVGSNQPQHFGDGTRLSIL.

This chain uses TRBV4-2 with TRBJ1-2; D gene ambiguous. CDR1 is LGHNA, CDR2 YNFKEQ, per germline. The CDR3 has 13 residues. Trimming cost V 1 base and J 5 bases, with 8 bases left between them. The CDR3 DNA sequence: TGTGCCAGCAGCCAAGGGACCGATTATGGCTACACCTTC. Its protein product is CASSQGTDYGYTF.

V is TRBV30 and J is TRBJ2-6; D not resolved. The ends were cut back, 4 bases at V and 4 bases at J, with 5 bases in the middle. The CDR3 consists of 12 residues. The germline gives CDR1 GTSNPN, CDR2 SVGIG (reference sequence). CDR3 amino acids: CAWNSGANVLTF. CDR3 in DNA: TGTGCCTGGAATTCCGGGGCCAACGTCCTGACTTTC.